This T cell receptor (beta chain) was sequenced for a study of T cells in Graves' hyperthyroidism and ophthalmopathy. This clonotype was seen repeatedly, ten times or more. Inclusion characteristics of ophthalmopathy patients comprised a Clinical Activity Score of at least 3, a NOSPECS grade of at least 4, and duration under 3 months. Diagnoses rested on clinical symptoms, serum thyroxine and TRAb, thyroid ultrasound and orbital computed tomography. The CDR3 consists of 14 residues. Per germline, CDR1 SGHTA and CDR2 FQGNSA. The J segment lost 1 base and the V segment lost 6 bases, leaving 6 bases of the junction unmatched. Researchers amplified the TCR beta CDR3 regions from RNA transcripts. With the HTBI primer set, the TCR CDR3 went through a first round of RT-PCR. MiXCR was run by TCRdb on the multiplex PCR reads, yielding one entry per CDR3 protein. The sample has 400,000 to 600,000 distinct CDR3 sequences, 15% to 20% seen once; the top ten hold 25% to 30%.

Sequenced input: blood. This TCR came from a woman in her 30s with Graves' ophthalmopathy. The rearrangement joins TRBV7-2 to TRBJ2-7, with 7 bases identical to TRBD2. The CDR3 reads CASSLAVNSYEQYF. Here the CDR3 DNA reads TGTGCCAGCAGTCTAGCGGTGAATTCCTACGAGCAGTACTTC.